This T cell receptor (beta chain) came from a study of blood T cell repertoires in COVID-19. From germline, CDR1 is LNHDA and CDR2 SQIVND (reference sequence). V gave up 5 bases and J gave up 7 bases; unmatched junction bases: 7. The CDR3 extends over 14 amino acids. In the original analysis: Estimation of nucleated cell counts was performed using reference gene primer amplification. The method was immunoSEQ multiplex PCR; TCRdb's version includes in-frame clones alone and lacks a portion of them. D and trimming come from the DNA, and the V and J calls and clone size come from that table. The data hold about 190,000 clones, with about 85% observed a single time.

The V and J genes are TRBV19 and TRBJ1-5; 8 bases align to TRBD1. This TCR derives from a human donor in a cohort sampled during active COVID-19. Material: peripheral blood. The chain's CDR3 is CASSLQGGGQPQHF. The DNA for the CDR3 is TGTGCCAGTAGTTTACAGGGGGGCGGGCAGCCCCAGCATTTT.